This entry is about one T cell receptor beta chain. The entry originates in a study of T cell responses to AZD1222 COVID-19 vaccine. Sequencing used immunoSEQ multiplex PCR; TCRdb keeps in-frame clones, though not all of them. The sample holds some 120,000 clones; 90% are singletons and the top ten take 6% to 9%. The receptor comes from an adult in good health. Here the sequenced sample was peripheral blood, taken on day 0 of AZD1222 vaccination.

CDR3 nucleotides: TGCGCCAGCGTAGTAGGCCCGGGACAGGAGGTTGGCTACACCTTC. Translating gives CASVVGPGQEVGYTF. This chain uses TRBV5-1 with TRBJ1-2, with TRBD1 identical over 8 bases. V was pared by 7 bases and J by 7 bases, with 15 bases of the junction left unmatched. CDR1 SGHRS and CDR2 YFSETQ come from the germline V gene. This CDR3 contains 15 residues.